These 19 T cell receptor beta chains came from one sample sequenced in a study of T-cell memory formation after mild COVID-19. TCRdb fed the 5' RACE reads into MiXCR, producing one record per CDR3 protein. Of around 500,000 distinct CDR3 sequences listed, 15% to 20% were seen once; the top ten hold over 9%. Sequencing was done on a sample of PBMCs or a T cell subset sorted from them (not recorded which). Source of these receptors: an adult woman who had mild COVID-19 (a few samples of this study predate the infection). Cell type and time point are not known.

This clonotype was counted at least ten times. The chain couples TRBV9 to TRBJ2-1; D is undetermined. CDR1 is SGDLS, CDR2 YYNGEE, per germline. The CDR3 totals 16 residues. V lost 0 bases and J lost 0, with 10 bases in between. CDR3 in amino acids: CASSVDGGYSYNEQFF. CDR3 sequence (DNA): TGTGCCAGCAGCGTAGATGGCGGATACTCCTACAATGAGCAGTTCTTC.

At least ten counts were recorded for this clonotype. The V gene is TRBV4-2, the J gene TRBJ1-1; D call uncertain. The CDR3 length is 16 residues. The V and J ends lost 2 bases and 0 bases respectively, with 13 bases between them. Germline CDR1 and CDR2: LGHNA and YNFKEQ. CDR3 nucleotides: TGTGCCAGCAGCCAATCCGGGCGGCAGATGAACACTGAAGCTTTCTTT. Translated, it gives CASSQSGRQMNTEAFF.

The rearrangement uses TRBV18 and TRBJ1-5, with D possibly TRBD1 on 5 matching bases. The germline V gene encodes CDR1 KGHSH and CDR2 LQKENI. This CDR3 spans 15 amino acids. V lost 6 bases and J lost 0, with 12 bases in between. The CDR3 here is CASSLNGASNQPQHF. The DNA of the CDR3 is TGTGCCAGCTCGCTCAACGGGGCTAGCAATCAGCCCCAGCATTTT. The whole variable domain, remainder taken from reference TRBV18 and TRBJ1-5, is NAGVMQNPRHLVRRRGQEARLRCSPMKGHSHVYWYRQLPEEGLKFMVYLQKENIIDESGMPKERFSAEFPKEGPSILRIQQVVRGDSAAYFCASSLNGASNQPQHFGDGTRLSIL.

This clonotype has only a few counts. This chain uses TRBV6-2 or TRBV6-3 with TRBJ1-2; the D gene is possibly TRBD1 (6 bases). Per germline, CDR1 MNHEY and CDR2 SVGEGT. This CDR3 comprises 13 residues. Trimming left V 6 bases short and J 8 bases short, with 16 bases between. The CDR3 DNA reads as TGTGCCAGCAGGACAGGTTCTCTGGTGGGCTACACCTTC. It specifies CASRTGSLVGYTF.

There are a few counts of this clonotype. The chain combines TRBV21-1 with TRBJ1-2. TRBV21-1 is termed a pseudogene. The CDR3 length is 19 residues. The CDR3 sequence: CASSKKETWRPTFCYGYTF. CDR3 in DNA: TGTGCCAGCAGCAAAAAGGAGACCTGGAGACCCACCTTCTGCTATGGCTACACCTTC.

There are a few counts of this clonotype. V is TRBV3-1 and J is TRBJ1-1; D is perhaps TRBD1 (5 bases). V was cut by 0 bases and J by 5 bases, with 10 bases left in between. CDR3 size: 14 residues. Germline CDR1 LGHDT, CDR2 YNNKEL (reference sequence). The CDR3 sequence is CASSQEFRGTEAFF. The CDR3 nucleotides read TGTGCCAGCAGCCAAGAGTTTAGGGGTACTGAAGCTTTCTTT.

The CDR3 sequence is CAISDPGGTGELFF. The CDR3 DNA sequence: TGTGCCATCAGTGACCCCGGTGGAACCGGGGAGCTGTTTTTT. The V gene is TRBV10-3, the J gene TRBJ2-2; D gene ambiguous. Germline values: CDR1 ENHRY, CDR2 SYGVKD. V was pared by 3 bases and J by 5 bases, with 10 bases between. The CDR3 runs 14 residues.

This clonotype has a handful of counts. CDR3 residues: CSARDRGRNYGYTF. The CDR3 DNA reads TGCAGTGCTAGAGATAGAGGAAGGAACTATGGCTACACCTTC. The rearrangement links TRBV20-1 to TRBJ1-2; D is ambiguous. This CDR3 has 14 amino acids. V was shortened by 0 bases and J by 2 bases, with 10 bases between the two germline ends. Germline lookup yields CDR1 DFQATT and CDR2 SNEGSKA (reference sequence).

The chain links TRBV29-1 to TRBJ1-4, with TRBD1 identical over 8 bases. Trimming removed 4 bases from V and 5 bases from J; junction bases left unmatched: 6. The germline V gene encodes CDR1 SQVTM and CDR2 ANQGSEA. The CDR3 loop spans 14 amino acids. CDR3 protein: CSVARAGGNEKLFF. The CDR3 DNA reads TGCAGCGTTGCTCGTGCAGGGGGCAATGAAAAACTGTTTTTT.

The chain uses TRBV11-2 and TRBJ1-1; no firm D call. V was shortened by 3 bases and J by 6 bases, with 11 bases between the two germline ends. The CDR3 contains 13 residues. CDR1 and CDR2 (germline): SGHAT, FQNNGV. This chain's CDR3 is CASSFTAVPEAFF. The CDR3 nucleotides are TGTGCCAGCAGCTTTACAGCGGTCCCTGAAGCTTTCTTT.

The chain couples TRBV12-3 or TRBV12-4 to TRBJ2-4; D is unresolved. The CDR3 extends over 15 amino acids. V lost 3 bases and J 0 bases, leaving 9 bases between the germline ends. The CDR3 here is CASSFYREAKNIQYF. CDR3 bases: TGTGCCAGCAGTTTTTACAGAGAAGCCAAAAACATTCAGTACTTC.

In this sample, this clonotype turned up a few times. V gene TRBV27 combines with J gene TRBJ1-5, with D maybe TRBD1 (5 bases). Germline assignment: CDR1 MNHEY and CDR2 SMNVEV (reference sequence). V lost 4 bases and J 3 bases, leaving 10 bases between the germline ends. This CDR3 has 14 residues. CDR3 amino acids: CASSSLGTNQPQHF. CDR3 DNA: TGTGCCAGCAGTTCTTTAGGGACCAATCAGCCCCAGCATTTT.

This clonotype was recorded at least ten times. The chain joins TRBV24-1 to TRBJ1-2, with 9 bases that match TRBD1. Per the germline V gene, CDR1 is KGHDR and CDR2 is SFDVKD. V dropped 3 bases and J dropped 7; count of bases not matched to a gene: 5. This CDR3 contains 14 residues. The CDR3 loop is CATSDPGQGRGYTF. Written as DNA, the CDR3 is TGTGCCACCAGTGATCCGGGACAGGGCCGTGGCTACACCTTC.

This rearrangement joins TRBV5-6 to TRBJ1-1, with TRBD1 as a possible D gene (6 bases). The ends were cut back, 0 bases at V and 1 base at J, with 10 bases in the middle. Germline values: CDR1 SGHDT, CDR2 YYEEEE. There are 15 residues in the CDR3. The CDR3 region has the DNA TGTGCCAGCAGCTTGGTAGGACAGTGGAACACTGAAGCTTTCTTT. This gives the protein CASSLVGQWNTEAFF.

This clonotype appeared a single time. A much larger clone differs by one base, so this may be a read error. The chain combines TRBV10-3 with TRBJ1-5; possibly TRBD1 for D (6 bases). Germline CDR1 is ENHRY and CDR2 is SYGVKD. The CDR3 is 14 amino acids. The CDR3 DNA reads TGTGACATCAGCCAAGGGGGGAGCAATCAGCCCCAGCATTTT. It translates to CDISQGGSNQPQHF.

The V and J genes are TRBV5-1 and TRBJ1-4; D ambiguous. CDR1 SGHRS and CDR2 YFSETQ come from the germline V gene. The CDR3 is 15 residues long. V lost 2 bases to trimming and J lost 5 bases, with 13 bases between them. The CDR3 spells CASSFGSGRNEKLFF. CDR3 nucleotide sequence: TGCGCCAGCAGCTTTGGTTCGGGAAGGAATGAAAAACTGTTTTTT.

This clonotype appeared a few times. CDR3 sequence: CATSGSSGSDHTQYF. The CDR3 bases are TGTGCCACCAGCGGGTCGAGCGGCTCGGACCATACGCAGTATTTT. The chain has TRBV24-1 and TRBJ2-3, with a possible D match to TRBD2 (5 bases). The germline V gene encodes CDR1 KGHDR and CDR2 SFDVKD. The CDR3 is made up of 15 amino acids. Deletions cut 7 bases from V and 7 bases from J, with 20 bases between.

This clonotype was counted a few times. The chain is built from TRBV7-2 and TRBJ2-1; a weak D match, TRBD1 (6 bases). There are 18 residues in the CDR3. The germline CDR1 and CDR2 sequences are SGHTA and FQGNSA. V gave up 1 base and J gave up 7 bases, with 23 bases separating them. CDR3 bases: TGTGCCAGCAGCTTAGGGATCAAGGGGCAGGGGATAAGGAATGAGCAGTTCTTC. It translates to CASSLGIKGQGIRNEQFF. Using reference TRBV7-2 and TRBJ2-1 for the parts outside the CDR3, the full variable domain is GAGVSQSPSNKVTEKGKDVELRCDPISGHTALYWYRQSLGQGLEFLIYFQGNSAPDKSGLPSDRFSAERTGGSVSTLTIQRTQQEDSAVYLCASSLGIKGQGIRNEQFFGPGTRLTVL.

The J gene is TRBJ2-7, the V gene TRBV9; the D gene is possibly TRBD1 (5 bases). This CDR3 is built from 14 residues. V was cut by 0 bases and J by 7 bases, with 14 bases left in between. Germline CDR1 reads SGDLS; CDR2 reads YYNGEE. The chain's CDR3 is CASSVDLTEREQYF. In nucleotides, the CDR3 is TGTGCCAGCAGCGTAGATTTGACAGAGAGGGAGCAGTACTTC.